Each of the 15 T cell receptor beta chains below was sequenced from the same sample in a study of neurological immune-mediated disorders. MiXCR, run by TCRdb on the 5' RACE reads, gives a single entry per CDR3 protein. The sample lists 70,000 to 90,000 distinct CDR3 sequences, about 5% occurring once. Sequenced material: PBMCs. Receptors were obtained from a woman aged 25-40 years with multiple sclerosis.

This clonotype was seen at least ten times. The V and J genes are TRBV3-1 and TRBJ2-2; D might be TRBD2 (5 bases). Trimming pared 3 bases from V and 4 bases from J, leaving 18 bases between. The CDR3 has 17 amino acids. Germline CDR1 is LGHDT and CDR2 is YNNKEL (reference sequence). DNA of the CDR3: TGTGCCAGCAGCCATTTCCCGAGGCGGGTAGCCACCGGGGAGCTGTTTTTT. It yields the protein CASSHFPRRVATGELFF.

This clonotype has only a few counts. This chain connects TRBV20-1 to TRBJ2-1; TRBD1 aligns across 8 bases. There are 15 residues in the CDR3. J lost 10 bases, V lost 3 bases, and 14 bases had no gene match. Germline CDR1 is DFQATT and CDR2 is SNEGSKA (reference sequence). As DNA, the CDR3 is TGCAGTGCTAGTCGGGGGACAGGTCCATTTTTGGAGCAGTTCTTC. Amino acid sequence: CSASRGTGPFLEQFF.

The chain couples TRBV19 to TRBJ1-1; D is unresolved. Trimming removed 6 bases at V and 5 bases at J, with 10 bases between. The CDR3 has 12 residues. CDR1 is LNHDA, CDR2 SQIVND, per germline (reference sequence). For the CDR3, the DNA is TGTGCCAGTAGATTCGGTGGGACTGAAGCTTTCTTT. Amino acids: CASRFGGTEAFF. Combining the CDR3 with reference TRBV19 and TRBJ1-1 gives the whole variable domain DGGITQSPKYLFRKEGQNVTLSCEQNLNHDAMYWYRQDPGQGLRLIYYSQIVNDFQKGDIAEGYSVSREKKESFPLTVTSAQKNPTAFYLCASRFGGTEAFFGQGTRLTVV.

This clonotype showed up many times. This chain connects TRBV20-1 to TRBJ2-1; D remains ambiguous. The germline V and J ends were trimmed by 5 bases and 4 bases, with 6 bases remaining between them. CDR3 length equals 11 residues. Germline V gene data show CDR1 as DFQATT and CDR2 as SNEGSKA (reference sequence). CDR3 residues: CSALTYNEQFF. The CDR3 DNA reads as TGCAGTGCTCTGACTTACAATGAGCAGTTCTTC.

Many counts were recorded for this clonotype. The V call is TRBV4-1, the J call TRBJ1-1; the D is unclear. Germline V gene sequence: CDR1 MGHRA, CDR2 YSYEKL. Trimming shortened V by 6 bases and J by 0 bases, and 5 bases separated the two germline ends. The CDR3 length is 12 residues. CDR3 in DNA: TGCGCCAGCAGTCCGATGAACACTGAAGCTTTCTTT. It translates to CASSPMNTEAFF.

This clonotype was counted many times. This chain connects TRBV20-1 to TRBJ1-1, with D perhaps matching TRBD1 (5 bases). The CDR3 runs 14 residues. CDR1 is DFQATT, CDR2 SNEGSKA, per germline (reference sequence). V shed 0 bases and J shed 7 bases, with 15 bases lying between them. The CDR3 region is CSARESRGFNEAFF. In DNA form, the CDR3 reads TGCAGTGCTAGAGAGTCCCGGGGGTTTAATGAAGCTTTCTTT.

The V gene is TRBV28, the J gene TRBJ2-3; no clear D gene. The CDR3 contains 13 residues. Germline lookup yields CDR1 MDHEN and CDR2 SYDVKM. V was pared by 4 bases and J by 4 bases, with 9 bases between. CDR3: CASSSSLSDTQYF. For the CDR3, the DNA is TGTGCCAGCAGTTCTAGTCTGTCAGATACGCAGTATTTT.

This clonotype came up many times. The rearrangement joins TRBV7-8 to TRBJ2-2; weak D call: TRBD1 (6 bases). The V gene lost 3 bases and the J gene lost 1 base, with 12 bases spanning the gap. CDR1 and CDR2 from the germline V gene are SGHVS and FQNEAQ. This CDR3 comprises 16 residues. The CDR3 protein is CASSFQTGQNTGELFF. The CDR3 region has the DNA TGTGCCAGCAGCTTTCAGACGGGACAGAACACCGGGGAGCTGTTTTTT.

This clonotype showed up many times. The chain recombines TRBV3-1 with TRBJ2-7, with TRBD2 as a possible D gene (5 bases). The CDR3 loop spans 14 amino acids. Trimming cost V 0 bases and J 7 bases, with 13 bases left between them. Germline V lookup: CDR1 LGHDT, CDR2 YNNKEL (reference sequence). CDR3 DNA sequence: TGTGCCAGCAGCCAAGAGGGTTACGGGGAAGAGCAGTACTTC. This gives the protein CASSQEGYGEEQYF.

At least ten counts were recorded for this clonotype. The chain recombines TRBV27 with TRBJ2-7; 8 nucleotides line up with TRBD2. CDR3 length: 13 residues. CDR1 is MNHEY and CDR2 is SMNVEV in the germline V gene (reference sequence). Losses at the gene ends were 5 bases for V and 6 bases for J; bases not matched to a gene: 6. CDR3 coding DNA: TGTGCCAGCAGTCCGGGACTAGTTCGCGAGCAGTACTTC. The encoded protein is CASSPGLVREQYF.

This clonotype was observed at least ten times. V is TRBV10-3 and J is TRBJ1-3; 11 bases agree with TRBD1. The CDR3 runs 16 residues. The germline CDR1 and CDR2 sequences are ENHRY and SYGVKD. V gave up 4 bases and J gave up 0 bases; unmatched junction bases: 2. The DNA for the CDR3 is TGTGCCATCAGTGGGGACAGGGGGTTCTCTGGAAACACCATATATTTT. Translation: CAISGDRGFSGNTIYF.

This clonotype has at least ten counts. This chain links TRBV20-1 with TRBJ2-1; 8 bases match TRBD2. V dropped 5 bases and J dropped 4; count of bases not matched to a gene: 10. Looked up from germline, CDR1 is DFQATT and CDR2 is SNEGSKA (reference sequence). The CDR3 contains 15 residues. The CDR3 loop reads CSAVPLAAFYNEQFF. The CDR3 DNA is TGCAGTGCTGTACCACTAGCGGCCTTTTACAATGAGCAGTTCTTC.

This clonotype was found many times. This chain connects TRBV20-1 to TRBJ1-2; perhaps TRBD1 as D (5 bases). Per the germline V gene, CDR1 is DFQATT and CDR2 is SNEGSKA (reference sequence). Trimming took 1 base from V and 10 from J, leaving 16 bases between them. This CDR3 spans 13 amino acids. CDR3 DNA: TGCAGTGCTAGAGTGGCAGGGCAGATTGACTACACCTTC. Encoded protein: CSARVAGQIDYTF.

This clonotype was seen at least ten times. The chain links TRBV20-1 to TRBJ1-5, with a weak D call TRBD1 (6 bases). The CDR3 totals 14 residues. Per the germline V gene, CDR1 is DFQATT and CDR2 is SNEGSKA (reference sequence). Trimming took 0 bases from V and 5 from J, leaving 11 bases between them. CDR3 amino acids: CSARDRDTHQPQHF. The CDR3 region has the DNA TGCAGTGCTAGAGACAGGGACACGCATCAGCCCCAGCATTTT.

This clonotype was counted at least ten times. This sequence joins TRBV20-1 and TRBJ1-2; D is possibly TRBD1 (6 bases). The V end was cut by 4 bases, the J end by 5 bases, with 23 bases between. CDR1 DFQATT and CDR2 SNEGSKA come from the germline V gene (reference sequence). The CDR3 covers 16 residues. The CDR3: CSAKATETGPFYGYTF. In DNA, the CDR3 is TGCAGTGCTAAAGCCACGGAGACAGGCCCCTTTTATGGCTACACCTTC.